Sequencing of this T cell receptor beta chain was carried out in a study of T cell repertoires in cytomegalovirus infection. On the study more broadly: Public signatures in TCR beta pointed to CMV infection and matching HLA type.

This clonotype was counted a few times. Its antigen remains unidentified. Each CDR3 protein is one row after TCRdb ran MiXCR on the reads. The profile shows roughly 730,000 distinct CDR3 sequences, roughly 33% of them singletons. Trimming took off 0 bases at V and 7 bases at J, with 18 bases between the two ends. In germline, CDR1 is MNHEY, CDR2 SVGEGT. This CDR3 is built from 16 residues. This sequence was found in a human donor in good health (CMV status not recorded). Some clones in this sample may be carry-over from other donors' samples. The V gene is TRBV6-2 or TRBV6-3, the J gene TRBJ1-1, with D hard to call. The sequencing here drew on cultured PBMCs, taken from culture after CMV antigen stimulation. CDR3 residues: CASSYSSLLLGGEAFF. The CDR3 DNA follows: TGTGCCAGCAGTTACTCGTCCCTGCTCCTTGGCGGTGAAGCTTTCTTT.